This is a list of T cell receptor beta chains from one sample in a study of shared clonotypes between healthy human individuals. Sequencing was performed with immunoSEQ multiplex PCR; in TCRdb, only in-frame clones are kept and a portion is missing. Among about 2 million clones, about 95% were seen once, and the ten largest hold around 1%. The sample comprised naive CD8+ T cells sorted from blood. Receptors were obtained from a man aged 18-30 years in good health. Both conserved end residues are part of each CDR3. A D gene is named only where the DNA matches it firmly. A row's size may be missing; if present it is once, few, many or a size class.

J,length,size,V,D,DNA,CDR3
TRBJ2-1,14,NA,TRBV11-2,NA,TGTGCCAGCAGCTTAGATCTAGAATCTCTTGCCCCGTTCTTC,CASSLDLESLAPFF
TRBJ2-3,13,NA,TRBV9,NA,TGTGCCAGCAGCCCCGGGCGGGTAGATACGCAGTATTTT,CASSPGRVDTQYF
TRBJ2-1,12,NA,TRBV5-6,NA,TGTGCCAGCAGCCCCATGAGCGGGCCGCAGTTCTTC,CASSPMSGPQFF
TRBJ2-1,15,once,TRBV10-2,NA,TGCGCCAGCAGTCCTAGCCGAGGCTCCTACAATGAGCAGTTCTTC,CASSPSRGSYNEQFF
TRBJ2-1,13,few,TRBV6-6,NA,TGTGCCAGCAGTTACCCGGACCGTGATGAGCAGTTCTTC,CASSYPDRDEQFF
TRBJ2-7,15,NA,TRBV11-2,NA,TGTGCCAGCAGCTTAAAAAAAATCCCCTTGGACGAGCAGTACTTC,CASSLKKIPLDEQYF
TRBJ2-1,16,NA,TRBV4-2,TRBD2,TGTGCCAGCAGCCAAGATTGGGGGGAGGGCCAGAATGAGCAGTTCTTC,CASSQDWGEGQNEQFF
TRBJ2-7,15,NA,TRBV4-3,TRBD1,TGCGCCAGCAGCCCTCGGGACAGGGGATCCTACGAGCAGTACTTC,CASSPRDRGSYEQYF
TRBJ1-5,13,NA,TRBV30,NA,TGTGCCTGGAGCCCGCAGACAGATCAGCCCCAGCATTTT,CAWSPQTDQPQHF
TRBJ2-7,14,NA,TRBV4-1,TRBD2,TGCGCCAGCAGCCCTGTGGCGGGGGTCTACGAGCAGTACTTC,CASSPVAGVYEQYF
TRBJ2-1,13,once,TRBV7-2,NA,TGTGCCAGCAGCTCCCCTACTTTTAATGAGCAGTTCTTC,CASSSPTFNEQFF
TRBJ1-2,14,NA,TRBV28,TRBD1,TGTGCCAGCAGTCAGACAGGGGGTAACTATGGCTACACCTTC,CASSQTGGNYGYTF
TRBJ1-2,13,once,TRBV5-1,NA,TGCGCCAGCAGCGGCCGGGTAGGAGATGGCTACACCTTC,CASSGRVGDGYTF
TRBJ2-5,17,NA,TRBV27,TRBD2,TGTGCCAGCAGTTCCTCGGGACTAGCGCGTCATCAAGAGACCCAGTACTTC,CASSSSGLARHQETQYF
TRBJ2-5,14,NA,TRBV5-4,NA,TGTGCCAGCAGCTTTTTTGGGGGCTTGGAGACCCAGTACTTC,CASSFFGGLETQYF
TRBJ2-5,16,once,TRBV4-1,NA,TGCGCCAGCAGCCAAGGGCCGGGACAAGCCCAAGAGACCCAGTACTTC,CASSQGPGQAQETQYF
TRBJ1-4,13,NA,TRBV10-1,NA,TGCGCCAGCCAACTCCGAACTAATGAAAAACTGTTTTTT,CASQLRTNEKLFF
TRBJ1-1,12,NA,TRBV30,NA,TGTGCCTGGGGTGAAGGACCAGCAGAAGCTTTCTTT,CAWGEGPAEAFF
TRBJ2-2,14,NA,TRBV7-9,NA,TGTGCCAGCAGGTTTGCAGAGAACACCGGGGAGCTGTTTTTT,CASRFAENTGELFF
TRBJ2-3,16,NA,TRBV7-9,NA,TGTGCCAGCAGCTTAGCGCTGGCACCCGTTACAGATACGCAGTATTTT,CASSLALAPVTDTQYF
TRBJ1-1,13,NA,TRBV7-9,NA,TGTGCCAGCAGCCCCGGGGTAGACAGTGAAGCTTTCTTT,CASSPGVDSEAFF
TRBJ2-5,11,NA,TRBV25-1,NA,TGTGCCAGTGGGAACCAAGAGACCCAGTACTTC,CASGNQETQYF
TRBJ2-7,15,NA,TRBV6-6,TRBD2,TGTGCCAGCAGCCTAGGAGCGGGAGACTCCTACGAGCAGTACTTC,CASSLGAGDSYEQYF
TRBJ2-1,14,NA,TRBV4-3,TRBD1,TGCGCCAGCAGCCGAGTGACAGGGAAGAATGAGCAGTTCTTC,CASSRVTGKNEQFF
TRBJ2-2,14,once,TRBV27,NA,TGTGCCAGCAGTTTCGCGGAGAACACCGGGGAGCTGTTTTTT,CASSFAENTGELFF
TRBJ1-2,11,NA,TRBV29-1,NA,TGCAGCGTTGCCCGGAACTATGGCTACACCTTC,CSVARNYGYTF
TRBJ2-7,16,NA,TRBV7-9,NA,TGTGCCAGCAGCTTAGCACTAGGGCCCCTCTACTACGAGCAGTACTTC,CASSLALGPLYYEQYF
TRBJ2-4,15,NA,TRBV7-9,TRBD1,TGTGCCAGCAGCTTAGCGCAGGGGGCCGAGAAAATTCAGTACTTC,CASSLAQGAEKIQYF
TRBJ2-3,15,NA,TRBV7-9,NA,TGTGCCAGCAGCTTAGTTCCAGAGGCGACAGATACGCAGTATTTT,CASSLVPEATDTQYF
TRBJ2-2,16,NA,TRBV5-6,TRBD1,TGTGCCAGCAGCTTGCCCGGGACAGGGAACACCGGGGAGCTGTTTTTT,CASSLPGTGNTGELFF
TRBJ2-5,14,NA,TRBV4-1,NA,TGCGCCAGCAGCCTTCGGGACCAACCAGAGACCCAGTACTTC,CASSLRDQPETQYF
TRBJ2-1,15,NA,TRBV19,NA,TGTGCCAGTACCTACTGGGGGGCAGGGCCTAATGAGCAGTTCTTC,CASTYWGAGPNEQFF
TRBJ2-1,14,NA,TRBV5-6,TRBD2,TGTGCCAGCACCCTAGCGGGAGGATACAATGAGCAGTTCTTC,CASTLAGGYNEQFF
TRBJ2-7,14,NA,TRBV6-1,TRBD2,TGTGCCAGCAGTGAGCGGGGGGAGGGATACGAGCAGTACTTC,CASSERGEGYEQYF
TRBJ2-7,17,NA,TRBV6-1,TRBD1,TGTGCCAGCAGTGGACCCCAGACAGGGGCTAGCTCCTACGAGCAGTACTTC,CASSGPQTGASSYEQYF
TRBJ2-7,15,NA,TRBV4-3,NA,TGCGCCAGCAGCCAAGACAGAGGGAGTGCCTACGAGCAGTACTTC,CASSQDRGSAYEQYF
TRBJ2-7,12,NA,TRBV12-5,TRBD1,TGTGCTAGAGAACAGGGGGCAGAAGAGCAGTACTTC,CAREQGAEEQYF
TRBJ2-3,13,once,TRBV6-5,NA,TGTGCCAGCAGTTATGACCCCACAGATACGCAGTATTTT,CASSYDPTDTQYF
TRBJ1-2,14,NA,TRBV7-9,NA,TGTGCCAGCAGCTTAGCGGACAGAGACTATGGCTACACCTTC,CASSLADRDYGYTF
TRBJ2-7,13,NA,TRBV15,NA,TGTGCCACCAGCACTGGGATGAACTACGAGCAGTACTTC,CATSTGMNYEQYF
TRBJ2-7,12,once,TRBV7-9,NA,TGTGCCAGCAGCCCGGACTACAACGAGCAGTACTTC,CASSPDYNEQYF
TRBJ2-3,14,NA,TRBV27,NA,TGTGCCAGCAGTTGGGCAGGGGCCACAGATACGCAGTATTTT,CASSWAGATDTQYF
TRBJ2-2,12,NA,TRBV21-1,NA,TGTGCCAGCAGCACCGTCGGCGGGGAGCTGTTTTTT,CASSTVGGELFF
TRBJ1-6,13,NA,TRBV5-6,NA,TGTGCCAGCAGCCGGACGGAGAGTTCACCCCTCCACTTT,CASSRTESSPLHF
TRBJ2-7,12,few,TRBV9,NA,TGTGCCAGCAGCCCCGACAGCTACGAGCAGTACTTC,CASSPDSYEQYF
TRBJ1-2,15,NA,TRBV28,TRBD1,TGTGCCAGCAGGGTTGAGCAGGGGGCGGACTATGGCTACACCTTC,CASRVEQGADYGYTF
TRBJ2-5,15,NA,TRBV4-1,TRBD2,TGCGCCAGCAGCCATCTTAGCGGGGGCGGGGAGACCCAGTACTTC,CASSHLSGGGETQYF
TRBJ2-7,14,once,TRBV5-6,NA,TGTGCCAGCAGCTCCGGGACGCAAGCCTACGAGCAGTACTTC,CASSSGTQAYEQYF
TRBJ1-2,13,NA,TRBV6-5,NA,TGTGCCAGCAGTTACTCAGGGCTGGGAGGCTACACCTTC,CASSYSGLGGYTF
TRBJ2-5,17,NA,TRBV13,TRBD2,TGTGCCAGCAGCTTAGCGGGACTAGCGGGGTTCCAAGAGACCCAGTACTTC,CASSLAGLAGFQETQYF
TRBJ2-1,16,NA,TRBV9,NA,TGTGCCAGCAGCGTAGGTCTCCCGAGCTCCTACAATGAGCAGTTCTTC,CASSVGLPSSYNEQFF
TRBJ2-1,14,NA,TRBV11-1,NA,TGTGCCAGCAGCTTTAGGAGGGACGGGGTTGAGCAGTTCTTC,CASSFRRDGVEQFF
TRBJ1-1,16,NA,TRBV4-2,TRBD1,TGTGCCAGCAGCCAAGATTTAGGGACAGGGAGGGGTGAAGCTTTCTTT,CASSQDLGTGRGEAFF
TRBJ2-7,15,NA,TRBV10-2,NA,TGCGCCAGCAGCTTGGGGGCGGGGCCCGACTACGAGCAGTACTTC,CASSLGAGPDYEQYF